This T cell receptor (beta chain) originates from a study of beta chain features in type 1 diabetes. Study details: Regarding age, gender and cell yields, patients proved similar to healthy donors. General study points: Among all four CD4+ subsets, Type 1 diabetes patients had TCRB CDR3s that were moderately but significantly shorter. There were fewer insertions and more deletions at the VDJ junctions of type 1 diabetes patients.

The CDR3 contains 14 residues. CDR1 SGHRS and CDR2 YFSETQ come from the germline V gene. Between the trimmed V and J ends, which lost 0 bases and 1 base, there was a span of 7 bases. To note about this clone: Its antigen is still unknown. At the DNA level, this CDR3 is encoded by other sequences in the same sample as well.

The sequenced template was cDNA made from the entire isolated RNA. Generated by immunoSEQ multiplex PCR, the TCRdb table keeps only in-frame clones and is missing some. The sample consists of around 450,000 clones, about an eighth of them appearing once. Based on CD45RO/CCR7/CD25/CD127/CD95/CD27, CD4+ regulatory, stem cell-like memory, naive and central memory cells were sorted. V gene TRBV5-1 combines with J gene TRBJ1-1; D ambiguous. The sequence was collected from a woman under 30 in good health. Specimen: naive CD4+ T cells from blood. The CDR3 is CASSLVRGNTEAFF. CDR3 DNA sequence: TGCGCCAGCAGCTTGGTTCGGGGGAACACTGAAGCTTTCTTT.